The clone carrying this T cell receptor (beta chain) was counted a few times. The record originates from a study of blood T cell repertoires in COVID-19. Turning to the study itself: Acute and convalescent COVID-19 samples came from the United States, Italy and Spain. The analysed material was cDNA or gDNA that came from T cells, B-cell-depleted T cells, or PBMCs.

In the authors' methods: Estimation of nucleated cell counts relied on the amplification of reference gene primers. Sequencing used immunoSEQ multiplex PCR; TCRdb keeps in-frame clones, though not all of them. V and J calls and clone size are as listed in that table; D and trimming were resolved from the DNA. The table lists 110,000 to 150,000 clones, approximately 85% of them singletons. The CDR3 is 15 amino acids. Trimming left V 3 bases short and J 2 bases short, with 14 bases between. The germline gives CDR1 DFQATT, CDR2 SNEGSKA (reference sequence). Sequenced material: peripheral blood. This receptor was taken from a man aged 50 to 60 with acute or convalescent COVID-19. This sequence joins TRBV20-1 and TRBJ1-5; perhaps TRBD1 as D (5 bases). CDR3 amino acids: CSASRQGDGNQPQHF. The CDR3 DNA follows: TGCAGTGCTAGTCGGCAGGGTGACGGCAATCAGCCCCAGCATTTT.